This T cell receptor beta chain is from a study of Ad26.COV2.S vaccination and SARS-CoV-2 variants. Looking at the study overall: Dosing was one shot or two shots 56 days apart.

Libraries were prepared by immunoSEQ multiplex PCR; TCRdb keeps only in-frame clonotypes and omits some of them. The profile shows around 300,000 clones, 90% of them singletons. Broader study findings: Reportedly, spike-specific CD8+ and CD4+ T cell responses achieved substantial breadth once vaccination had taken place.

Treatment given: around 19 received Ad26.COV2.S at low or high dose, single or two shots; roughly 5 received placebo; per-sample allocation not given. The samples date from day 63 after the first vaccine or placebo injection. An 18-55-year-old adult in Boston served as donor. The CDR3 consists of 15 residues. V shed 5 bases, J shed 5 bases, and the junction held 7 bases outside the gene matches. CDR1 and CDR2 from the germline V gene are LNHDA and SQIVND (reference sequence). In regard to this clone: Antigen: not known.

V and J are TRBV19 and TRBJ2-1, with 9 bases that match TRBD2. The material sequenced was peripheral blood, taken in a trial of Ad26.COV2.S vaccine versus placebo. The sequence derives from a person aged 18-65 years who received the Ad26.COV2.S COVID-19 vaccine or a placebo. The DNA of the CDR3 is TGTGCCAGTAGTTTCGGACTAGCGATCAACAATGAGCAGTTCTTC. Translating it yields CASSFGLAINNEQFF.